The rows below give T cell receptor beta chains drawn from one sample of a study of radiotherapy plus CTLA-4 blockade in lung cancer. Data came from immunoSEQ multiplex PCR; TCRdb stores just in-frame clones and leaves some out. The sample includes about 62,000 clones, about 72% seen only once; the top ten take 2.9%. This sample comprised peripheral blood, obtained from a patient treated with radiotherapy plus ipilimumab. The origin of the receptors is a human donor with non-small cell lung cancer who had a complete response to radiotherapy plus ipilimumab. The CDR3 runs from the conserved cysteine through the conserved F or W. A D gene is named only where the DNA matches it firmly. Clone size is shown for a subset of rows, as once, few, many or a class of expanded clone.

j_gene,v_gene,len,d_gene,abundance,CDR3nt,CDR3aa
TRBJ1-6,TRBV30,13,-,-,TGTGCCCGCCAAGGACAGCCTGATTCACCCCTCCACTTT,CARQGQPDSPLHF
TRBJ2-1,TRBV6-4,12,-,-,TGTGCCAGCCGGCCCCGCAGGCATGAGCAGTTCTTC,CASRPRRHEQFF
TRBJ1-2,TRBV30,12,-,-,TGTGCCTGGAGTGCTGGGGGCAATGGCTACACCTTC,CAWSAGGNGYTF
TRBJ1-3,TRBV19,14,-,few,TGTGCCAGTAGTGAGGACAGCTCTGGAAACACCATATATTTT,CASSEDSSGNTIYF
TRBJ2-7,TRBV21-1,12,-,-,TGTGCCAGCAGCCCTCCGGTCTACGAGCAGTACTTC,CASSPPVYEQYF
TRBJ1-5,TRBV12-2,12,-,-,TGTGCAAGGGCAGGCCGCAATCAGCCCCAGCATTTT,CARAGRNQPQHF
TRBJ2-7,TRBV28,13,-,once,TGTGCCACCACCAAGCGGATCTCCTACGAGCAGTACTTC,CATTKRISYEQYF
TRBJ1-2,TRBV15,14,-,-,TGTGCCACCAGCAGAGATGACAGAAACTATGGCTACACCTTC,CATSRDDRNYGYTF
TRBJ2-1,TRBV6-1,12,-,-,TGTGCACACCGACGGGGGACCAATGAGCAGTTCTTC,CAHRRGTNEQFF
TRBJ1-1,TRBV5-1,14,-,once,TGCGCCAGCAGCTCGGGGATGATGAACACTGAAGCTTTCTTT,CASSSGMMNTEAFF
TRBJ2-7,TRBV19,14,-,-,TGTGCCAGTAGTATCCGACAGGCCCCGGGAGAGCAGTACTTC,CASSIRQAPGEQYF
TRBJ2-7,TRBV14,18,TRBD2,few,TGTGCCAGCAGCCAAGGTCGCCTTTTTAGCGGGAGTTCCTACGAGCAGTACTTC,CASSQGRLFSGSSYEQYF
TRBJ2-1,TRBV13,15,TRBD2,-,TGTGCCAGCAGCTTAAGACTAGCGGGAATAAATGAGCAGTTCTTC,CASSLRLAGINEQFF
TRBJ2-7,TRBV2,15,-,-,TGTGCCAGCAGTGAAGCGGGGACTCGGGCCTCCGAGCAGTACTTC,CASSEAGTRASEQYF
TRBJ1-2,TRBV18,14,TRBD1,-,TGTGCCAGCTCACCACCGGACAGGGGGCGGGTCTACACCTTC,CASSPPDRGRVYTF
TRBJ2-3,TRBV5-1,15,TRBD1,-,TGCGCCAGCAGAACCGGGACAGGGGAGACAGATACGCAGTATTTT,CASRTGTGETDTQYF
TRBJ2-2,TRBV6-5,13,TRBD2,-,TGTGCCAGCAAGTCGGGGGGCACCGGGGAGCTGTTTTTT,CASKSGGTGELFF
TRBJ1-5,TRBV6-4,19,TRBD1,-,TGTGCCAGCATCCAGGGCGGGGACAGGGGGCGCCGGAGCAATCAGCCCCAGCATTTT,CASIQGGDRGRRSNQPQHF
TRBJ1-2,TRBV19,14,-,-,TGTGCCAGTAGTATAGGTATAGGGGTTTATGGCTACACCTTC,CASSIGIGVYGYTF
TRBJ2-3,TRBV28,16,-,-,TGTGCCAGCAGTTTCCACCCTCAGGGGAATGCAGATACGCAGTATTTT,CASSFHPQGNADTQYF
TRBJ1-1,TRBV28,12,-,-,TGTGCCAGCAGTTTAGCCCAGGGAAAAGCTTTCTTT,CASSLAQGKAFF
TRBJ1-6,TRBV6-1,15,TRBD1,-,TGTGCCAGCAAACGACAGGGGTTCTATAATTCACCCCTCCACTTT,CASKRQGFYNSPLHF
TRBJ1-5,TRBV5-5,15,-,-,TGTGCCAGCAGCTCCGGACAGTATAGCAATCAGCCCCAGCATTTT,CASSSGQYSNQPQHF
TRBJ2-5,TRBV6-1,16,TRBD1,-,TGTGCCAGCAGTGGCCCCGGGACAGGAGGTTGGGAGACCCAGTACTTC,CASSGPGTGGWETQYF
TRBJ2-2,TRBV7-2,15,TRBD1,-,TGTGCCAGCAGACCAAACAGGGGAAACACCGGGGAGCTGTTTTTT,CASRPNRGNTGELFF
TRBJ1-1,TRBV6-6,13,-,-,TGTGCCAGCAGTTCGACAGCGAACACTGAAGCTTTCTTT,CASSSTANTEAFF
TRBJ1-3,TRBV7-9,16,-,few,TGTGCCAGCAGCCCTCAGCGTGGCAGGGGAGGAAACACCATATATTTT,CASSPQRGRGGNTIYF
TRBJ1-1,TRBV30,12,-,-,TGTGCCTGGAGCATGGTCTTAGCTGAAGCTTTCTTT,CAWSMVLAEAFF
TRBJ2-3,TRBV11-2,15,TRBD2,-,TGTGCCAGCAGCGCTACTAGCGGGGGGGATGGTACGCAGTATTTT,CASSATSGGDGTQYF
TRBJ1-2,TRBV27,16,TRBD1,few,TGTGCCAGCAGTTCCGTGGACAGGGAGTTGGACTATGGCTACACCTTC,CASSSVDRELDYGYTF
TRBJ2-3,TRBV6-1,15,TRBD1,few,TGTGCCAGCTCCAGACCGGGACAGGGTGTAGATACGCAGTATTTT,CASSRPGQGVDTQYF
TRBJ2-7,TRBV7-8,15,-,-,TGTGCCAGCAGCTTGACAGGAACTCCTCACGGCGAGCAGTACTTC,CASSLTGTPHGEQYF
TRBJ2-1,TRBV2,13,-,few,TGTGCCAGCAGTGAAGCTTGGGCCCTTGAGCAGTTCTTC,CASSEAWALEQFF
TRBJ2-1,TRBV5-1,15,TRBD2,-,TGCGCCAGCAGCCAAGGACTAGCGGTATACAATGAGCAGTTCTTC,CASSQGLAVYNEQFF
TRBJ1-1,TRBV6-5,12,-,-,TGTGCCAGCCAGTTGGTGGGCGCTGAAGCTTTCTTT,CASQLVGAEAFF
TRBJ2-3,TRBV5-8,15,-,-,TGTGCCAGCAGCGGAGGGACGAGAAGAACAGATACGCAGTATTTT,CASSGGTRRTDTQYF
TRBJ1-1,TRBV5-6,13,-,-,TGTGCCAGCAGCTTTGGGGCTACGAGGGAAGCTTTCTTT,CASSFGATREAFF
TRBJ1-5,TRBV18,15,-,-,TGTGCCAGCTCACCTGCGGAAATTAGCAATCAGCCCCAGCATTTT,CASSPAEISNQPQHF
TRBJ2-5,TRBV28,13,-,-,TGTGCCAGCAGTTTAAGAGGTTTCGAGACCCAGTACTTC,CASSLRGFETQYF
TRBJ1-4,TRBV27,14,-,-,TGTGCCAGCAGTTCAGGGGTTTCCCCTGAAAAACTGTTTTTT,CASSSGVSPEKLFF
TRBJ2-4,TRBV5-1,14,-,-,TGCGCCAGCAGCTTCGGGATACCAAAGCACATTCAGTACTTC,CASSFGIPKHIQYF
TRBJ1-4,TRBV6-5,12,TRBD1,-,TGTGCCAGCAGCAAGGACAGGGGAAAACTGTTTTTT,CASSKDRGKLFF
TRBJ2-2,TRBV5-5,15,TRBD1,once,TGTGCCAGCAGCATCCGGACAGGGGGGCCCGGGGAGCTGTTTTTT,CASSIRTGGPGELFF
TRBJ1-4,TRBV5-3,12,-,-,TGTGCCAGAAGCCCTCATGGGGAGAGGATGTTTTTT,CARSPHGERMFF
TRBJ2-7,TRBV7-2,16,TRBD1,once,TGTGCCAGCAGCTTAGGTCAGGGGACAGGGATCTACGAGCAGTACTTC,CASSLGQGTGIYEQYF
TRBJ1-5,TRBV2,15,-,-,TGTGCCACCCAGTTGTTTCGGGGGGGAGATCAGCCCCAGCATTTT,CATQLFRGGDQPQHF
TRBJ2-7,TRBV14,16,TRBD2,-,TGTGCCAGCAGCCAAGGTCCGGGACTAGGTCTCTCCGAGCAGTACTTC,CASSQGPGLGLSEQYF
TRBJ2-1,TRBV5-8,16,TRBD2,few,TGTGCCAGCAGCGCCCTACCGACTAGCGGCTACAATGAGCAGTTCTTC,CASSALPTSGYNEQFF
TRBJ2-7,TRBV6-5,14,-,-,TGTGCCAGCAGGTACAAACAGGGTTCCTACGAGCAGTACTTC,CASRYKQGSYEQYF
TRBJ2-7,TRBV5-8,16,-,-,TGTGCCAGCAGTCGTGCTGGACAGAGCCGACCCTACGAGCAGTACTTC,CASSRAGQSRPYEQYF
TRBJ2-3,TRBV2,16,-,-,TGTGCCAGCAGCCCTGGCGGGACAGTCCGCGCAGATACGCAGTATTTT,CASSPGGTVRADTQYF